One sample yielded the 8 T cell receptor beta chains listed below, sequenced in a study of T cells in Graves' hyperthyroidism and ophthalmopathy. TCR beta CDR3 region amplification was performed from RNA transcripts. The TCR CDR3 first-round RT-PCR relied on the HTBI primer set. TCRdb reanalysed the multiplex PCR reads using MiXCR and keeps one entry per CDR3 protein. The data contain about 180,000 distinct CDR3 sequences, about a sixth of them singletons. Sequences were obtained from blood. Receptors were obtained from a woman aged 50 to 65 with Graves' hyperthyroidism.

This clonotype was counted a few times. The chain couples TRBV4-2 to TRBJ2-2; no definite D call. This CDR3 has 14 residues. The ends were cut back, 7 bases at V and 3 bases at J, with 12 bases in the middle. Germline CDR1 and CDR2: LGHNA and YNFKEQ. CDR3 bases: TGTGCCAGCACCGGCGACTCCTACACCGGGGAGCTGTTTTTT. Translating gives CASTGDSYTGELFF.

This chain connects TRBV28 to TRBJ1-1; D is perhaps TRBD1 (6 bases). Trimming removed 3 bases at V and 1 base at J, with 15 bases between. Germline V gives CDR1 MDHEN, CDR2 SYDVKM. This CDR3 has 16 amino acids. The CDR3 DNA sequence: TGTGCCAGCAGTTTCCACCTCAGGGGAGGGAACACTGAAGCTTTCTTT. This gives the protein CASSFHLRGGNTEAFF. Using reference TRBV28 and TRBJ1-1 for the parts outside the CDR3, the full variable domain is DVKVTQSSRYLVKRTGEKVFLECVQDMDHENMFWYRQDPGLGLRLIYFSYDVKMKEKGDIPEGYSVSREKKERFSLILESASTNQTSMYLCASSFHLRGGNTEAFFGQGTRLTVV.

This clonotype was counted ten times or more. The CDR3 spells CASSRGPGIRYNEQFF. CDR3 coding DNA: TGTGCCAGCAGCCGGGGGCCAGGGATAAGGTACAATGAGCAGTTCTTC. The chain recombines TRBV5-6 with TRBJ2-1; D possibly uses TRBD1 or TRBD2 (6 bases each). V gave up 4 bases and J gave up 4 bases, with 18 bases separating them. Germline CDR1 and CDR2: SGHDT and YYEEEE. The CDR3 runs 16 residues.

In this sample, this clonotype turned up many times. The chain links TRBV5-1 to TRBJ2-7; no clear D. Germline CDR1 and CDR2: SGHRS and YFSETQ. There are 15 residues in the CDR3. Deletions cut 0 bases from V and 0 bases from J, with 10 bases between. The CDR3 loop reads CASSLDPLSSYEQYF. In nucleotides, the CDR3 is TGCGCCAGCAGCTTGGATCCCCTTAGCTCCTACGAGCAGTACTTC.

The rearrangement uses TRBV19 and TRBJ2-7, with D maybe TRBD1 (5 bases). CDR3 length: 18 amino acids. Germline assignment: CDR1 LNHDA and CDR2 SQIVND (reference sequence). The V end was cut by 3 bases, the J end by 3 bases, with 24 bases between. DNA of the CDR3: TGTGCCAGTAGTATTGGGAAGGGGTTCGCCAAGGGTCTCTACGAGCAGTACTTC. This encodes CASSIGKGFAKGLYEQYF.

The rearrangement links TRBV6-1 to TRBJ1-4, with no clear D. The CDR3 has 14 amino acids. The ends were cut back, 3 bases at V and 7 bases at J, with 12 bases in the middle. Germline CDR1 MNHNS, CDR2 SASEGT. The CDR3 spells CASSDLRRGEKLFF. CDR3 in DNA: TGTGCCAGCAGTGATCTGCGGCGAGGTGAAAAACTGTTTTTT.

Only a few counts were recorded for this clonotype. The V and J genes are TRBV4-1 and TRBJ1-1; TRBD1 matches 10 bases. CDR3 length: 15 amino acids. Germline V gene sequence: CDR1 MGHRA, CDR2 YSYEKL. The ends lost 4 bases at V and 5 bases at J; junction bases unmatched: 7. The DNA of the CDR3 is TGCGCCAGCAGCCTGGGTCCGGGACAGGGGACTGAAGCTTTCTTT. Protein: CASSLGPGQGTEAFF.

This clonotype was seen ten or more times. This rearrangement joins TRBV20-1 to TRBJ2-1; TRBD2 matches at 9 bases. The ends lost 6 bases at V and 7 bases at J; junction bases unmatched: 10. The CDR3 sequence is 14 residues long. Germline CDR1 DFQATT, CDR2 SNEGSKA (reference sequence). The CDR3 nucleotides are TGCAGTGCCGAGACTAGCGGCGGGTTGAATGAGCAGTTCTTC. Protein product: CSAETSGGLNEQFF.